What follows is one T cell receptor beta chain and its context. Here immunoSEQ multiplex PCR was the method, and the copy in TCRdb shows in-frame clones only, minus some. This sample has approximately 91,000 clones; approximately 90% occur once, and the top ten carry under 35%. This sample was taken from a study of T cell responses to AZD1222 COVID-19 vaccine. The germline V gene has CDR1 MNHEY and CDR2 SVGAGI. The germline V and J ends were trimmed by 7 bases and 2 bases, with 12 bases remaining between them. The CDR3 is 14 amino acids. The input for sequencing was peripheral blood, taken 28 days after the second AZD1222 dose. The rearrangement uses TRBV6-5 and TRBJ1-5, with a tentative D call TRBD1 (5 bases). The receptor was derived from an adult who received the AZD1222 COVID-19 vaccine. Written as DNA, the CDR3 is TGTGCCAGCATGTCAGGGACGGGCAATCAGCCCCAGCATTTT. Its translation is CASMSGTGNQPQHF.